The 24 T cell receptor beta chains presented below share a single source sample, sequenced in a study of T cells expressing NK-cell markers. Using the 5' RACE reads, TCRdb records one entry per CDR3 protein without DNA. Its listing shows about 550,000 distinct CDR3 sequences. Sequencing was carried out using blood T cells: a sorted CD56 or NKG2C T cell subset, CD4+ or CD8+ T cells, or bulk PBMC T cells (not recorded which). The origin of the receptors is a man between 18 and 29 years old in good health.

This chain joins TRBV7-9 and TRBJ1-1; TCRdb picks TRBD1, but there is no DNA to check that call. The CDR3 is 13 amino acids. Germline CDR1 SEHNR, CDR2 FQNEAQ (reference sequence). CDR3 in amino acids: CASESATPRGAFF.

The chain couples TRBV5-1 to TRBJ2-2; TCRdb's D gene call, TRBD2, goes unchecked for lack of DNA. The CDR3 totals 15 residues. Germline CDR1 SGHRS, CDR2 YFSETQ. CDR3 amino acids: CASSRELPDTGELFF.

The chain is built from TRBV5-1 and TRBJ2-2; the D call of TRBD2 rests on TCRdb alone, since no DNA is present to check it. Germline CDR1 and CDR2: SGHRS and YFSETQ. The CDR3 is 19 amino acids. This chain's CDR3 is CASSSRGTSGRINTGELFF. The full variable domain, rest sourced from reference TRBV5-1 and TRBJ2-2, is KAGVTQTPRYLIKTRGQQVTLSCSPISGHRSVSWYQQTPGQGLQFLFEYFSETQRNKGNFPGRFSGRQFSNSRSEMNVSTLELGDSALYLCASSSRGTSGRINTGELFFGEGSRLTVL.

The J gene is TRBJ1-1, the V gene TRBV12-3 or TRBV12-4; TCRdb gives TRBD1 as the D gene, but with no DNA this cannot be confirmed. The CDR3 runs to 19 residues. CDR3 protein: CASRPGGLRDTYMNTEAFF.

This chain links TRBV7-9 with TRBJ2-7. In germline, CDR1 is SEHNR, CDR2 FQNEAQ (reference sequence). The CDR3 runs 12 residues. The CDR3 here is CASSYENREQYF. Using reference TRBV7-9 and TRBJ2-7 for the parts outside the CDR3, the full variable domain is DTGVSQNPRHKITKRGQNVTFRCDPISEHNRLYWYRQTLGQGPEFLTYFQNEAQLEKSRLLSDRFSAERPKGSFSTLEIQRTEQGDSAMYLCASSYENREQYFGPGTRLTVT.

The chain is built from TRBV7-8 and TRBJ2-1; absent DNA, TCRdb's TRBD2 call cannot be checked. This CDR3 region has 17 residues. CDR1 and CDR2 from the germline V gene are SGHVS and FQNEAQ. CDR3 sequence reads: CASSLVRTTREINEQFF.

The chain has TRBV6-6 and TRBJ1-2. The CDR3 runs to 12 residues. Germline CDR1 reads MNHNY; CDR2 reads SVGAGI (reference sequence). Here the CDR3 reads CASSYPEYGYTF.

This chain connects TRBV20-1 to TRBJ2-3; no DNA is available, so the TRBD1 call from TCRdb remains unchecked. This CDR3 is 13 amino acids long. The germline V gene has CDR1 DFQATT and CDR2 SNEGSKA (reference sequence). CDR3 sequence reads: CSAIQGRTDTQYF.

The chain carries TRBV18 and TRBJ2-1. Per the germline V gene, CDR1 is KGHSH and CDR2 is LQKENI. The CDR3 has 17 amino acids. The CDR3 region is CASSPPWDPSGYNEQFF.

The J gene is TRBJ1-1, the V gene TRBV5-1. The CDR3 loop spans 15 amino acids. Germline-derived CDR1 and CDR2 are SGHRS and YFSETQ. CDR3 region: CASSLGSRENTEAFF.

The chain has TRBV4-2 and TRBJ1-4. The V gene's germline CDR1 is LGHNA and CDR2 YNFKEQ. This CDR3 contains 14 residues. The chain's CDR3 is CASSPGRLNEKLFF.

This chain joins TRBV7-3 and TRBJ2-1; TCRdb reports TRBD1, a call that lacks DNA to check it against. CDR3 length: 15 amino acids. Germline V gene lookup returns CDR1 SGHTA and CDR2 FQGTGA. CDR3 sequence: CASSKQQGSYNEQFF.

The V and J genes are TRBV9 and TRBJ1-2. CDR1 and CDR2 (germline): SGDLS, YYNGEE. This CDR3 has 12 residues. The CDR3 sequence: CASSSFHYGYTF. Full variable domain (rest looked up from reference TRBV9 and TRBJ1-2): DSGVTQTPKHLITATGQRVTLRCSPRSGDLSVYWYQQSLDQGLQFLIQYYNGEERAKGNILERFSAQQFPDLHSELNLSSLELGDSALYFCASSSFHYGYTFGSGTRLTVV.

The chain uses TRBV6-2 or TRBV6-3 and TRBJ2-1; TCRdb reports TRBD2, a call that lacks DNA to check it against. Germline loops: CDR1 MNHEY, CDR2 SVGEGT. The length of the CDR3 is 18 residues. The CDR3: CASSYSLVAGGDVDEQFF.

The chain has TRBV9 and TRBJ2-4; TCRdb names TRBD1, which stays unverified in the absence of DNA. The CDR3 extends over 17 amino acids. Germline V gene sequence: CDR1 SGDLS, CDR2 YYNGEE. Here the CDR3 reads CASSSGTGTWAKNIQYF.

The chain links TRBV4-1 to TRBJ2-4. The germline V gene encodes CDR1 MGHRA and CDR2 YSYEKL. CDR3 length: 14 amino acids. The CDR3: CASSQPVGKNIQYF.

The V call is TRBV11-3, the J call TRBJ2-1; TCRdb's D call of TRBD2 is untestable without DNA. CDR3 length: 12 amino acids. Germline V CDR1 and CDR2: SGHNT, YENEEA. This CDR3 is CASSLGGRMQFF.

CDR3 region: CASSLGGPRAGEQFF. The chain uses TRBV11-1 and TRBJ2-1; the TCRdb D gene call, TRBD1, has no DNA to confirm it. The CDR3 totals 15 residues. Germline lookup yields CDR1 SGHAT and CDR2 FQDESV (reference sequence).

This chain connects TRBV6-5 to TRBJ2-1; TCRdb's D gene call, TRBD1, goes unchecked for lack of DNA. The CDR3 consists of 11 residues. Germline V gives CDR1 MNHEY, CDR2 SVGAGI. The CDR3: CATHRGHEQFF.

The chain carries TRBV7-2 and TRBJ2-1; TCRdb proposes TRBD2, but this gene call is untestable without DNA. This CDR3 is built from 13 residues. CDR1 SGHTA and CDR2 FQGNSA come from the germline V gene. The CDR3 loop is CASQAPAPGEQFF.

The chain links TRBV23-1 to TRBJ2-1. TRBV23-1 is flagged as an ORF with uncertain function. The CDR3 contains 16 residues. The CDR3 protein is CASTKPDASSYNEQFF.

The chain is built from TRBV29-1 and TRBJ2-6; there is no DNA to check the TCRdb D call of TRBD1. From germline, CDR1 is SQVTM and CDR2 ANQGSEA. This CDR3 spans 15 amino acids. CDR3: CSVVTGLGGANVLTF.

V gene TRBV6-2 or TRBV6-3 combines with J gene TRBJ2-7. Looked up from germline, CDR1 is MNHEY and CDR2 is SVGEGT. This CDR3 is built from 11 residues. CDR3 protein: CASGKTHEQYF.

CDR3 residues: CSAKNTLQETQYF. The chain links TRBV29-1 to TRBJ2-5. The CDR3 has 13 amino acids. The germline V gene encodes CDR1 SQVTM and CDR2 ANQGSEA.